This TCR beta chain was sequenced during a study of cytomegalovirus exposure and HLA in healthy donors (dated by TCRdb to the late 2010s). Notes on the research overall: An earlier analysis of approximately 640 of the donors reported approximately 300 Gb of sequence data and 120 million or so unique TCR beta sequences from roughly 180 million T cells. Around 330 gigabases of sequencing data and tens of millions of unique TCR sequences made up an early release that covered several hundred HLA-typed donors. Among the roughly 400 genotyped donors, 81% belonged to the genetic ancestry cluster associated with self-reported Caucasian donors. The study was designed to test whether signatures of past pathogen exposure could be identified by cataloging public T cell receptors. The study profiled the T cell repertoires of approximately 700 subjects by immunosequencing and related them to cytomegalovirus serostatus. A separate validation cohort of 100 to 150 different subjects was used in addition to the roughly 620-subject first cohort. To predict cytomegalovirus infection status, the study brought together high-throughput TCR immunosequencing, statistical association of individual TCRs with disease status, and machine learning. In a later analysis, previously published TCR beta repertoires from some 640 donors were re-analyzed and high-resolution HLA genotyping was added so that TCR occurrence patterns could be studied. Rather than drawing on any new phenotypic data, the later analysis identified candidate immune exposures from TCR beta sequences and the way those sequences occurred across donors. An earlier analysis of some 500 of the donors used high-throughput TCR beta sequencing to judge whether each TCR beta V gene segment behaved as functional or pseudogenic. Donor age, sex, ethnicity and CMV serostatus were compiled alongside the repertoire data. In a later genetic analysis, genome-wide SNP genotypes for 398 of the 666 donors were used, and that subset was treated as a discovery cohort. Every repertoire in the discovery cohort had been generated on one and the same sequencing platform. Class I and class II HLA loci were covered by the typing at four-digit resolution. Typing coverage differed by locus: A, B, C, DRB1 and DQB1 were typed in about 620-640 donors, DQA1 in about 550, DPA1 in 600 to 610, and DPB1 in 400 to 490. Because of strong linkage in the cohort, roughly five DR-DQ haplotypes were treated as single units for association and clustering. Among 300 to 450 genotyped donors of the cohort, an average of approximately 250,000 unique TCR beta nucleotide sequences were sequenced per donor, roughly 18% of them non-productive. The paper's findings and limits, for the study overall: V-gene and J-gene trimming of TCR beta chains was associated with a missense DCLRE1C variant in a later genetic analysis, and the association was replicated in an independent cohort. It was suggested by the authors that the approach could potentially be generalized to other disease states and immunological phenotypes. Correlated functional status among segregating V segments might be attributable to linkage disequilibrium, but an unknown experimental factor could not be ruled out. HLA typing was unavailable for some donors at each locus, so association tests used only the typed subset. Cytomegalovirus status was reported to be diagnosed by the classifier with high specificity and sensitivity in both the original and validation cohorts. According to a later analysis, TCR association rates differed among HLA loci, with DRB1 alleles showing the most associated TCRs and HLA-C alleles showing the fewest. A group of highly shared sequence variants was considered likely to be a technical artifact of the sequencing pipeline. A later genetic analysis reported fewer N-insertions in productive TCRs among donors in an Asian-associated ancestry cluster than the approximately 670-donor mean. In an earlier analysis of about 600 of the donors, most TCR beta V segments appeared in productive rearrangements about 87% or about 30% of the time, broadly matching IMGT annotations. Most TCR sequences were seen in very few donors, while some public TCRs were found in many individuals. When HLA alleles, especially DR and DQ, strongly co-occurred, TCR associations were difficult to assign to individual alleles. Some IMGT-functional V segments, including TRBV6-2 and TRBV6-3, could not be distinguished by the 87-base-pair reads and were therefore excluded. Because counts were too low, more than 15 rarely observed V segments, including chromosome 9 orphons, were left out of the earlier analysis of 587 of the donors. The cohort was sequenced for TCR beta chains only, and without alpha or paired-chain data the features that could be detected were limited. A later analysis associated 16,951 TCR beta sequences with specific HLA alleles at a false discovery rate of 0.05. The only immune exposure information available for the cohort was CMV serostatus. The study gave a list of 150 to 200 TCR beta chains associated with cytomegalovirus. A few of the identified cytomegalovirus-associated TCR beta chains were confirmed in vitro to be specific for cytomegalovirus antigens. A later analysis reported that several top co-occurrence clusters appeared linked to parvovirus B19, influenza, CMV and Epstein-Barr virus. A further reported finding was that TCR beta sequences accurately predicted the HLA-A and HLA-B alleles for most subjects in the first cohort. In a later analysis, most CMV-associated TCR beta chains were found to appear HLA-restricted, with HLA associations seemingly driven largely by CMV exposure. Sequencing depth was assumed to be roughly uniform across donors in the presence/absence analyses, though that assumption may not hold. A later analysis found that HLA-associated TCR beta chains were more clonally expanded and had lower generation probabilities than equally common non-associated chains.

With regard to this clone: What this receptor recognizes is not known. It has no much larger one-base neighbor in the sample; base qualities were not kept.

In total, 600 or so healthy bone marrow donors made up the cohort. Cohort members were all nominally healthy when sampled, although unrecorded immune exposures were likely present. The donor was CMV seropositive and was included in the group of some 290 seropositive cohort members. Each donor provided a peripheral blood sample, and peripheral blood mononuclear cells were used for TCR beta sequencing. Genomic DNA was extracted from the blood cell samples with the Qiagen DNeasy Blood Extraction Kit. V has 4 bases trimmed and J has 6 bases trimmed; junction bases matching no gene number 13. From its cysteine to its phenylalanine, the CDR3 spans 16 amino acids. The entry retains the CDR3 DNA only, 48 bases that are in frame from base 1. From a lookup of the germline V gene (reference sequence), CDR1 and CDR2 are SGHNT and YYREEE. Library preparation employed the immunoSEQ multiplex PCR assay. For the multiplex PCR, a mixture combining 60 forward primers for TCR Vbeta segments and 13 reverse primers for TCR Jbeta segments was used. A multiplex PCR assay on genomic DNA amplified the CDR3 region of rearranged TCR beta genes. The amplified TCR beta libraries were sequenced on the Illumina HiSeq System as 87-base-pair reads. The published analysis was carried out like this. In a later analysis, roughly 80 million unique TCR beta chains were counted across the 650 to 750 repertoires, and approximately 9.9 million of these chains were shared by at least two donors. To remove PCR and sequencing errors, raw reads were error-corrected and collapsed into unique sequences using a nearest-neighbor algorithm that merged closely related sequences. CDR3 sequences were aligned to IMGT reference sequences to assign V, D and J gene segments. For a sequence to be retained, a match of at least six nucleotides to both a V gene segment and a J gene segment was required. Rearrangements were classified as productive when the CDR3 lacked stop codons and remained in frame with V and J, and all other rearrangements were classified as non-productive. Following IMGT convention, CDR3 was defined as the stretch from the second conserved V-encoded cysteine to the conserved J-encoded phenylalanine. Sequences without an unambiguous match to a single V gene segment were excluded from the earlier analysis of 450 to 750 of the donors. An earlier analysis of about 600 of the donors called V segments functional above 56.7% productive rearrangements and segregating when the between-donor standard deviation exceeded 5%. A statistical classification framework was built to diagnose cytomegalovirus status from the catalog of TCR beta chain sequences. In a later analysis, V and J genes were assigned by comparing TCR nucleotide sequences against IMGT/GENE-DB human TR gene sequences. A later analysis assigned CDR3 sequences and most-parsimonious VDJ recombination scenarios with the TCRdist pipeline. In a later analysis, every TCR beta chain was defined by the combination of its CDR3 amino acid sequence and its V-gene family, and reads without a unique V-gene family were dropped. To address suspected cross-contamination and a sequencing artifact, a later analysis removed roughly 640 highly shared, low-generation-probability nucleotide sequences. In a later analysis, a clonal expansion index for each public chain was calculated from normalized within-repertoire ranks of inferred template counts. Generation probabilities in a later analysis came from a VDJ recombination model fitted to out-of-frame rearrangements, and those results were checked against IGoR. In a later analysis, TCR-TCR, TCR-HLA and TCR-CMV co-occurrence was scored with hypergeometric tests, and a repertoire-size bias correction was applied to TCR pairs. A later analysis estimated false discovery rates by permuting HLA or CMV assignments 20 times. In a later analysis, co-occurring TCRs were grouped using DBSCAN, with TCRdist sequence similarity added in when clustering inside HLA-allele-positive subsets. Repertoires with fewer than 30,000 or more than 120,000 public chains, plus five repertoires with anomalous nucleotide sharing, were excluded from co-occurrence clustering. TCRdb limited this immuneACCESS table to in-frame rearrangements with V and J called. A share of clones is missing; checked studies link under half to unresolved V genes, and the rest is unexplained. The V and J calls and the clone size are those of that table, but D and trimming were determined from the DNA. The sample has about 95,000 clones on record, about 76% of them singletons. Jointly, the top ten make up approximately 4% of the sample.

The clonotype comes from a woman aged 70-85 years in good health and CMV-seropositive. The sample consisted of PBMCs. The V and J segments used are TRBV5-4 and TRBJ2-3, with TRBD2 matching 8 junction bases. The DNA is as follows: TGTGCCAGCAGCCGAGGACTAGCAACCCCCCCCGATACGCAGTATTTT. It translates as CASSRGLATPPDTQYF.